The rows below give T cell receptor beta chains drawn from one sample of a study of cytomegalovirus exposure and HLA in healthy donors. The data were produced by immunoSEQ multiplex PCR, yet TCRdb's version contains in-frame clones alone and is incomplete. The table shows nearly 200,000 clones, with about 81% occurring only once. Sequencing used PBMCs. These receptors were obtained from a woman aged 45 to 65 in good health and CMV-seropositive. The CDR3 runs from the conserved cysteine through the conserved F or W. The order of the fields is V gene, CDR3 protein.

TRBV5-5 | CASSYVAGITELFF
TRBV2 | CASRGSGRNTGELFF
TRBV15 | CAAVGAAREKLFF
TRBV5-1 | CASSLGSGPRAISYEQYF
TRBV14 | CASSPTGGASYNEQFF
TRBV29-1 | CSARDSPYEQYF
TRBV28 | CASSSPVPTAIYF
TRBV21-1 | CASSKRTASFGYTF
TRBV7-3 | CASSYSGSSYNEQFF
TRBV22-1 | CPGSDRRRQYF
TRBV7-9 | CASSLLGGNLRSYEQYF
TRBV7-9 | CSSHRGPGTEAFF
TRBV30 | CAWSAQGDTEAFF
TRBV15 | CATSRPGQGAVGKLFF
TRBV5-4 | CASSPRTSRQGGELFF
TRBV5-1 | CASSPLAASSYNEQFF
TRBV7-3 | CASSKTGRETQYF